A selection of T cell receptor beta chains follows, all from one sample in a study of cytomegalovirus exposure and HLA in healthy donors. Only in-frame clones appear in the TCRdb table, and some are missing; sequencing was by immunoSEQ multiplex PCR. The sample lists about 63,000 clones; more than 80% were seen once. Sequencing was carried out using PBMCs. Receptors were obtained from a woman aged 18-30 years in good health and CMV-seronegative. CDR3s include the opening cysteine and the closing phenylalanine or tryptophan. A D gene is named only where the DNA matches it firmly. Part of the rows lack a size; the others show once, few, many or a class for expanded clones.

D,V,size,J,DNA,CDR3
TRBD1,TRBV5-5,-,TRBJ2-7,TGTGCCAGCAGCCGGGGACAGGGGGCCAACGAGCAGTACTTC,CASSRGQGANEQYF
TRBD2,TRBV29-1,once,TRBJ2-7,TGCAGCGTCGACATGGCGGGGGGATTAAGCTACGAGCAGTACTTC,CSVDMAGGLSYEQYF
-,TRBV6-5,-,TRBJ2-7,TGTGCCAGCAGTTACTCTGCGGGGCAGAGCTACGAGCAGTACTTC,CASSYSAGQSYEQYF
TRBD1,TRBV27,-,TRBJ2-7,TGTGCCAGCAGTTTATCGATAGGACAGGTTACCTACGAGCAGTACTTC,CASSLSIGQVTYEQYF
TRBD2,TRBV5-4,few,TRBJ2-7,TGTGCCAGCAGCTTGATGGTCGGGGGGGCCGAGCAGTACTTC,CASSLMVGGAEQYF
-,TRBV15,once,TRBJ1-1,TGTGCCACCAGCGTAACGGGGAACACTGAAGCTTTCTTT,CATSVTGNTEAFF
-,TRBV19,-,TRBJ2-7,TGTGCCAGTAGTCAAGCGGCTCGGGGGATGTACGAGCAGTACTTC,CASSQAARGMYEQYF
TRBD1,TRBV18,-,TRBJ1-3,TGTGCCAGCTCACCGGGTCAACAGGGGGCTGGAAACACCATATATTTT,CASSPGQQGAGNTIYF
-,TRBV29-1,-,TRBJ2-1,TGCAGCGCACGAAACGGGGGAACCTCCTACAATGAGCAGTTCTTC,CSARNGGTSYNEQFF
-,TRBV21-1,once,TRBJ2-2,TGTGCCAGCAGCCCCCAAGGGGGGCTAGCGGGAGGCCCCATCACCGGGGAGCTGTTTTTT,CASSPQGGLAGGPITGELFF
TRBD1,TRBV5-1,-,TRBJ2-2,TGCGCCAGCAGCCCCCGAGGGACAGCGAACACCGGGGAGCTGTTTTTT,CASSPRGTANTGELFF
-,TRBV4-2,-,TRBJ1-2,TGTGCCAGCAGCCAAGATAGCGACTCATGGAGCTATGGCTACACCTTC,CASSQDSDSWSYGYTF
-,TRBV30,-,TRBJ1-2,TGTGCCTGGAGTGGCGTGTATGGCTACACCTTC,CAWSGVYGYTF
-,TRBV11-2,-,TRBJ2-3,TGTGCCAGCAGCTTGTTGCGCCAGGCCTGGAGCACAGATACGCAGTATTTT,CASSLLRQAWSTDTQYF
-,TRBV9,-,TRBJ2-4,TGTGCCAGCAGCGTAGCTCCCGGAGGGGTGGCCAAAAACATTCAGTACTTC,CASSVAPGGVAKNIQYF
TRBD2,TRBV6-1,-,TRBJ2-7,TGTGCCAGCAGTGACCCGGGACTAGCGGGAGGCCATCACTACGAGCAGTACTTC,CASSDPGLAGGHHYEQYF